The 11 T cell receptor beta chains presented below share a single source sample, sequenced in a study of blood T cell repertoires in COVID-19. Sequenced by immunoSEQ multiplex PCR; TCRdb stores in-frame clones only, minus some. The repertoire holds a few hundred thousand clones, with about 90% as singletons. Source material: peripheral blood. The receptor source for this set is a young woman with COVID-19, enrolled during active disease.

The CDR3 nucleotides read TGTGCCAGCAGCCAGGACAGGGGTTATGGCTACACCTTC. The encoded protein is CASSQDRGYGYTF. The chain has TRBV4-2 and TRBJ1-2; TRBD1 matches at 9 bases. The J segment lost 5 bases and the V segment lost 3 bases, leaving 1 base of the junction unmatched. CDR1 is LGHNA and CDR2 is YNFKEQ in the germline V gene. The length of the CDR3 is 13 residues.

The chain employs TRBV6-5 and TRBJ2-3; D is unclear. CDR1 and CDR2 (germline): MNHEY, SVGAGI. CDR3 size: 11 residues. V dropped 9 bases and J dropped 3 bases, with 7 bases sitting between them. For the CDR3, the DNA is TGTGCCAGTGGGCGAACAGATACGCAGTATTTT. It codes for CASGRTDTQYF.

V gene TRBV24-1 combines with J gene TRBJ2-7; 9 nucleotides agree with TRBD1. CDR1 is KGHDR, CDR2 SFDVKD, per germline. This CDR3 has 16 residues. The V segment lost 4 bases and the J segment 2 bases; nucleotides outside the gene matches: 8. As DNA, the CDR3 is TGTGCCACCAGTGACTTCGGAACAGGGGGCACCTACGAGCAGTACTTC. Its translation: CATSDFGTGGTYEQYF.

The rearrangement uses TRBV14 and TRBJ2-1; possible D gene TRBD2, 5 bases. Germline CDR1 and CDR2: SGHDN and FVKESK. V gave up 0 bases and J gave up 4 bases, with 13 bases separating them. The CDR3 sequence is 16 residues long. This CDR3 reads CASSQEPGRRYNEQFF. The CDR3 DNA reads as TGTGCCAGCAGCCAAGAACCCGGCCGGAGGTACAATGAGCAGTTCTTC. The variable domain in full, with the rest retrieved from reference TRBV14 and TRBJ2-1, is EAGVTQFPSHSVIEKGQTVTLRCDPISGHDNLYWYRRVMGKEIKFLLHFVKESKQDESGMPNNRFLAERTGGTYSTLKVQPAELEDSGVYFCASSQEPGRRYNEQFFGPGTRLTVL.

The genes are TRBV3-1 (or the pseudogene TRBV3-2) and TRBJ1-1, with D unresolved. Trimming removed 8 bases at V and 0 bases at J, with 7 bases between. There are 12 residues in the CDR3. Germline assignment: CDR1 LGHDT and CDR2 YNNKEL (reference sequence). The DNA of the CDR3 is TGTGCCAGCGGAGTCATGAACACTGAAGCTTTCTTT. It yields the protein CASGVMNTEAFF.

This chain links TRBV19 with TRBJ2-1; 13 nucleotides agree with TRBD2. The J segment lost 4 bases and the V segment lost 5 bases, leaving 5 bases of the junction unmatched. The CDR3 runs 16 residues. Germline CDR1 reads LNHDA; CDR2 reads SQIVND (reference sequence). Written as DNA, the CDR3 is TGTGCCAGTAGTCGGACTAGCGGGAGTGTATACAATGAGCAGTTCTTC. It specifies CASSRTSGSVYNEQFF. The full variable domain, completed using reference TRBV19 and TRBJ2-1, is DGGITQSPKYLFRKEGQNVTLSCEQNLNHDAMYWYRQDPGQGLRLIYYSQIVNDFQKGDIAEGYSVSREKKESFPLTVTSAQKNPTAFYLCASSRTSGSVYNEQFFGPGTRLTVL.

This sequence joins TRBV4-1 and TRBJ1-2; D is uncertain. CDR3 length equals 13 residues. V was shortened by 1 base and J by 7 bases, with 10 bases between the two germline ends. The V gene's germline CDR1 is MGHRA and CDR2 YSYEKL. The CDR3 DNA sequence: TGCGCCAGCAGCCAAGGGATCCGGGGTGGCTACACCTTC. Its translation: CASSQGIRGGYTF.

The chain recombines TRBV27 with TRBJ2-5; 7 bases match TRBD1. The CDR3 sequence is 14 residues long. Germline trimming cut 5 bases from V and 5 bases from J; bases unmatched to any gene: 8. Germline assignment: CDR1 MNHEY and CDR2 SMNVEV (reference sequence). In DNA form, the CDR3 reads TGTGCCAGCAGTATCGCCGGGACAGCCGAGACCCAGTACTTC. Its translation: CASSIAGTAETQYF.

Details on this clone: It may be a read error: a sequence one base away is much more abundant. In nucleotides, the CDR3 is TGTGCCTACTCAGGGGCAGGGGTCTATGGCTACACCTTC. Its protein product is CAYSGAGVYGYTF. V and J are TRBV30 and TRBJ1-2, with D tentatively TRBD1 (6 bases). Germline V gene sequence: CDR1 GTSNPN, CDR2 SVGIG (reference sequence). Trimming pared 7 bases from V and 4 bases from J, leaving 16 bases between. The CDR3 has 13 amino acids.

The chain joins TRBV10-2 to TRBJ1-4; D is ambiguous. Germline CDR1 and CDR2: WSHSY and SAAADI. The CDR3 runs to 12 residues. The V end was cut by 4 bases, the J end by 9 bases, with 9 bases between. The CDR3 loop is CASSGREKKLFF. The CDR3 DNA follows: TGCGCCAGCAGTGGTAGGGAGAAAAAACTGTTTTTT.

The chain links TRBV7-9 to TRBJ2-1; D may be TRBD2 (6 bases). V was pared by 1 base and J by 9 bases, with 16 bases between. This CDR3 region has 15 residues. In germline, CDR1 is SEHNR, CDR2 FQNEAQ (reference sequence). CDR3 nucleotides: TGTGCCAGCAGCTTAGTTACTAGCCGGGGCCCTGAGCAGTTCTTC. Amino acid sequence: CASSLVTSRGPEQFF.